This TCR beta chain was found in a study of T-cell reconstitution after alpha-beta-depleted transplantation in children. The V gene lost 6 bases and the J gene lost 2 bases, with 17 bases spanning the gap. Per germline, CDR1 LGHNA and CDR2 YSLEER. The CDR3 has 16 residues. Study-wide results and limits: In some patients, recipient T cells and intrathymic progenitors surviving conditioning explained high day-60 diversity. At one year after transplant, newly produced T cells mostly accounted for T-cell counts and diversity. By about two months after transplant, alpha-beta T cells reportedly arose from several hundred graft clones that had expanded.

As regards this clonotype: What it recognizes is unknown.

This sample's TCRbeta library carried unique molecular identifier barcodes. TCRdb redid the calling of the PCR reads with MiXCR, one entry per CDR3 protein. The sample carries 500,000 to 650,000 distinct CDR3 sequences, 10% to 15% recorded once. The source material was PBMCs, mostly from graft donor cells, sampled 360 days after TCRalphabeta/CD19-depleted stem cell transplant. The source of this sequence is a male patient between 10 and 17 years old who had a stem cell transplant for acute myeloid leukemia, so the T cells may come from the graft donor. The genes are TRBV4-3 and TRBJ2-1, with D possibly matching TRBD2 (5 bases). The CDR3, as DNA: TGCGCCAGCAGTATAGAAAGGACTTGGACCTACAATGAGCAGTTCTTC. The encoded protein is CASSIERTWTYNEQFF.